Each of the 10 T cell receptor beta chains below was sequenced from the same sample in a study of post-analysis software for immune sequencing data. General study points: Patients used five TRBV segments, including TRBV5-6, TRBV5-1 and TRBV20-1, more often than controls.

For these TCRs, the target antigens are not known. Libraries were made from TCR beta cDNA, and they carried unique molecular identifiers. TCRdb ran MiXCR on the PCR reads and lists one entry per CDR3 protein. The data contain some 260,000 distinct CDR3 sequences, 36% of them singletons. Sequencing input: blood. The receptors shown here come from a girl aged 5 to 17 with multiple sclerosis.

For this clonotype: One base away lies a much larger clone, so this may be a sequencing read error. The chain is built from TRBV6-6 and TRBJ2-3; a weak D match, TRBD1 (5 bases). This CDR3 is built from 15 residues. CDR1 and CDR2 (germline): MNHNY, SVGAGI (reference sequence). Trimming cost V 0 bases and J 4 bases, with 11 bases left between them. As DNA, the CDR3 is TGTGCCAGCAGTTACTCGAACAGGTTCCCAGATACGCAGTATTTT. This gives the protein CASSYSNRFPDTQYF.

This clonotype was seen repeatedly, ten times or more. V usage is TRBV27 and J usage is TRBJ1-1; a weak D match, TRBD1 (5 bases). CDR1 is MNHEY and CDR2 is SMNVEV in the germline V gene (reference sequence). The CDR3 runs 15 residues. V was clipped by 2 bases and J by 0 bases, with 10 bases between them. The CDR3 nucleotides read TGTGCCAGCAGTTTAACGGCAGGGATGAACACTGAAGCTTTCTTT. This gives the protein CASSLTAGMNTEAFF.

This chain links TRBV12-3 or TRBV12-4 with TRBJ1-1; no definite D call. The CDR3 has 14 residues. V was cut by 3 bases and J by 4 bases, with 12 bases left in between. In DNA form, the CDR3 reads TGTGCCAGCAGTTTGGAGTATTGGGGCACTGAAGCTTTCTTT. Residues: CASSLEYWGTEAFF.

This clonotype has at least ten counts. The gene calls are TRBV28 and TRBJ1-1; the D gene is possibly TRBD1 (6 bases). CDR3 size: 14 residues. Deletions cut 6 bases from V and 4 bases from J, with 15 bases between. Germline CDR1 MDHEN, CDR2 SYDVKM. Here the CDR3 reads CASSQGGMSTEAFF. CDR3 bases: TGTGCCAGCAGCCAAGGGGGAATGAGCACTGAAGCTTTCTTT. The variable domain in full, completed from reference TRBV28 and TRBJ1-1, reads DVKVTQSSRYLVKRTGEKVFLECVQDMDHENMFWYRQDPGLGLRLIYFSYDVKMKEKGDIPEGYSVSREKKERFSLILESASTNQTSMYLCASSQGGMSTEAFFGQGTRLTVV.

In this sample, this clonotype turned up a few times. The rearrangement uses TRBV20-1 and TRBJ2-4; possibly TRBD1 for D (8 bases). Trimming cost V 0 bases and J 8 bases, with 20 bases left between them. The CDR3 is made up of 16 amino acids. CDR1 and CDR2 (germline): DFQATT, SNEGSKA (reference sequence). The CDR3 DNA reads as TGCAGTGCTAGAGATGCCACAGGGGGGGGGAGAGACATTCAGTACTTC. Translation gives CSARDATGGGRDIQYF.

This clonotype was counted between two and nine times. V and J are TRBV7-9 and TRBJ1-1; no definite D call. V was shortened by 7 bases and J by 1 base, with 7 bases between the two germline ends. This CDR3 is built from 12 residues. Germline CDR1 and CDR2: SEHNR and FQNEAQ (reference sequence). The CDR3 reads CASTLENTEAFF. The CDR3 coding sequence is TGTGCCAGCACCCTGGAGAACACTGAAGCTTTCTTT. Filled out from reference TRBV7-9 and TRBJ1-1, the complete variable domain reads DTGVSQNPRHKITKRGQNVTFRCDPISEHNRLYWYRQTLGQGPEFLTYFQNEAQLEKSRLLSDRFSAERPKGSFSTLEIQRTEQGDSAMYLCASTLENTEAFFGQGTRLTVV.

The chain has TRBV5-1 and TRBJ1-1; D not certain. The CDR3 has 13 amino acids. With 2 bases removed from V and 1 base from J, the gap between germline ends came to 6 bases. Germline V gives CDR1 SGHRS, CDR2 YFSETQ. The CDR3 spells CASSFGPNTEAFF. Written as DNA, the CDR3 is TGCGCCAGCAGCTTCGGGCCGAACACTGAAGCTTTCTTT.

This clonotype was counted once. A single base separates this from a much larger clone, so it may be a read error. V and J are TRBV19 and TRBJ2-5; unclear D gene. The CDR3 contains 15 residues. The V end was cut by 5 bases, the J end by 11 bases, with 24 bases between. Germline CDR1 is LNHDA and CDR2 is SQIVND (reference sequence). CDR3 region: CASSVDRSSYNEQYF. The CDR3 DNA sequence: TGTGCCAGTAGTGTTGATAGAAGCTCCTACAATGAGCAGTACTTC.

The J gene is TRBJ2-1, the V gene TRBV24-1; D remains unclear. Trimming left V 9 bases short and J 2 bases short, with 16 bases between. The CDR3 totals 15 residues. The germline gives CDR1 KGHDR, CDR2 SFDVKD. CDR3 bases: TGTGCCACCGTATCGGGTAGCCGGCCCTACAATGAGCAGTTCTTC. Translation gives CATVSGSRPYNEQFF.

This clonotype showed up many times. This chain links TRBV20-1 with TRBJ2-5, with D tentatively TRBD2 (6 bases). The CDR3 length is 11 residues. In germline, CDR1 is DFQATT, CDR2 SNEGSKA (reference sequence). Trimming cost V 7 bases and J 3 bases, with 9 bases left between them. The CDR3 sequence is CSGVAEETQYF. The CDR3 DNA is TGCAGTGGGGTAGCGGAAGAGACCCAGTACTTC.